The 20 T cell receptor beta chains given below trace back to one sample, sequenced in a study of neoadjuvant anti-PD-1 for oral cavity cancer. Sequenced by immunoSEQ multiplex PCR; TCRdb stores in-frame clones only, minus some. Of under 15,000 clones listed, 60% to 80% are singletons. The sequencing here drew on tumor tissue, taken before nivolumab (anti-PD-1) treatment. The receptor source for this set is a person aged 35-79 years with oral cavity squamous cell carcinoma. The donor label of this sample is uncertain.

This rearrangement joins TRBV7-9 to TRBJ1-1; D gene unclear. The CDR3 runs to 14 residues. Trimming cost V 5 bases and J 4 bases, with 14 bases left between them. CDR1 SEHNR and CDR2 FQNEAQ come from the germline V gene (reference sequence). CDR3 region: CASSRFGGITEAFF. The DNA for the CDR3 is TGTGCCAGCAGCCGCTTCGGAGGTATCACTGAAGCTTTCTTT. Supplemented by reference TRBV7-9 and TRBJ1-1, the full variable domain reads DTGVSQNPRHKITKRGQNVTFRCDPISEHNRLYWYRQTLGQGPEFLTYFQNEAQLEKSRLLSDRFSAERPKGSFSTLEIQRTEQGDSAMYLCASSRFGGITEAFFGQGTRLTVV.

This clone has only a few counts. CDR3 residues: CASRRQGGDSPLHF. In DNA form, the CDR3 reads TGTGCCAGCAGGCGACAGGGTGGGGATTCACCCCTCCACTTT. The chain carries TRBV6-5 and TRBJ1-6, with TRBD1 matching over 7 bases. CDR1 is MNHEY and CDR2 is SVGAGI in the germline V gene. The length of the CDR3 is 14 residues. The junction had 7 bases not matched to a gene; V was cut back by 6 bases and J by 8 bases.

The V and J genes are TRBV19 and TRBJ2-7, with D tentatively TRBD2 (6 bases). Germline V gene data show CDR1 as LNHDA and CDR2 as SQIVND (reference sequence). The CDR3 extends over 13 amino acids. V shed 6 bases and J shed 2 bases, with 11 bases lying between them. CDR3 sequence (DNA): TGTGCCAGTAGCTACGGACTAACCTACGAGCAGTACTTC. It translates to CASSYGLTYEQYF.

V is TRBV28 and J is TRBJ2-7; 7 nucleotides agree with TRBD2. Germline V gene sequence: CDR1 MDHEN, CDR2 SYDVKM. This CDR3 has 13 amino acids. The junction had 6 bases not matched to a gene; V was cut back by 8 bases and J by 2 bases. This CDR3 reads CASVSGETYEQYF. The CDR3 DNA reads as TGTGCCAGCGTAAGCGGGGAGACCTACGAGCAGTACTTC.

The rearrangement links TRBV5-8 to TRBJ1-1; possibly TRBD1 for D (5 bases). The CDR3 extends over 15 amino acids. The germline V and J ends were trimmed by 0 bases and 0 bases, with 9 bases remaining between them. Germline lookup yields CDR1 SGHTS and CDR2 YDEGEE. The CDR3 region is CASSLGGIVNTEAFF. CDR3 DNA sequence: TGTGCCAGCAGCTTGGGGGGCATAGTGAACACTGAAGCTTTCTTT.

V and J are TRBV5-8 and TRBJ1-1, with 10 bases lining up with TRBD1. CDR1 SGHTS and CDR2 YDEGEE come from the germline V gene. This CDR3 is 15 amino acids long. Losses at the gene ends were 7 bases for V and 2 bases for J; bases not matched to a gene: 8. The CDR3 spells CASDPGQGVNTEAFF. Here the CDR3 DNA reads TGTGCCAGCGACCCCGGACAGGGGGTAAACACTGAAGCTTTCTTT.

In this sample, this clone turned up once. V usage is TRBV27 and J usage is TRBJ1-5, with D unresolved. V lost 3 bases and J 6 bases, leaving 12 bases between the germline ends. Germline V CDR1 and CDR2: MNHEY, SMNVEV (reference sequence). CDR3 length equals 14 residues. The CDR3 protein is CASSFSDSGQPQHF. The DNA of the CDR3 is TGTGCCAGCAGTTTCTCGGACTCTGGTCAGCCCCAGCATTTT.

The CDR3 loop is CASTDPRGELFF. CDR3 DNA: TGTGCCAGCACGGACCCAAGGGGGGAGCTGTTTTTT. The chain has TRBV6-6 and TRBJ2-2; the D is unclear. Germline V gene lookup returns CDR1 MNHNY and CDR2 SVGAGI (reference sequence). Trimming stripped 7 bases from V and 8 bases from J, with 11 bases between. The CDR3 is made up of 12 amino acids.

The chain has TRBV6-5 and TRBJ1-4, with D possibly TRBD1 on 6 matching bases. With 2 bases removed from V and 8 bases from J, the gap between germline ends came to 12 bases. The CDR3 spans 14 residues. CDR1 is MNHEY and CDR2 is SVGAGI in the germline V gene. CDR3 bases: TGTGCCAGCAGTTACGGGGGGCCAGGGGAAAAACTGTTTTTT. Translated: CASSYGGPGEKLFF.

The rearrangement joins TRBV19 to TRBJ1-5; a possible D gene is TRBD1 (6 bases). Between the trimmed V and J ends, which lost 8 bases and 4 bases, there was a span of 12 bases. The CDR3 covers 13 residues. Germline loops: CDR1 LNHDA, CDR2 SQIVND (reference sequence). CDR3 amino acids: CASCRDTNQPQHF. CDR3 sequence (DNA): TGTGCCAGTTGCCGGGACACTAATCAGCCCCAGCATTTT.

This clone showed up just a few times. Here the CDR3 reads CASSLVLDRVKQPQHF. DNA of the CDR3: TGTGCCAGCAGTTTAGTTTTAGACAGGGTGAAACAGCCCCAGCATTTT. The rearrangement links TRBV27 to TRBJ1-5, with 7 bases matching TRBD1. Germline trimming cut 2 bases from V and 7 bases from J; bases unmatched to any gene: 11. CDR1 is MNHEY, CDR2 SMNVEV, per germline (reference sequence). The CDR3 contains 16 residues.

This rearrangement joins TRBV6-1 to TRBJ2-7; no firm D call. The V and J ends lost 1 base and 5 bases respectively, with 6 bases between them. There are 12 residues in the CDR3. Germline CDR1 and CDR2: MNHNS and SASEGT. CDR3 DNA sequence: TGTGCCAGCAGTGAAGTGGGGAACGAGCAGTACTTC. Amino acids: CASSEVGNEQYF.

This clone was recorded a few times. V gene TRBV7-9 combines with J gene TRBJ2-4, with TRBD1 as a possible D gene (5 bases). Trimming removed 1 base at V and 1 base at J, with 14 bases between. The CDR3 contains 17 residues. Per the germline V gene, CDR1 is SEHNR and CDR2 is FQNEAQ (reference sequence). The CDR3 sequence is CASSLEGAGSAKNIQYF. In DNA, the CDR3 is TGTGCCAGCAGCTTAGAAGGGGCAGGGTCTGCCAAAAACATTCAGTACTTC.

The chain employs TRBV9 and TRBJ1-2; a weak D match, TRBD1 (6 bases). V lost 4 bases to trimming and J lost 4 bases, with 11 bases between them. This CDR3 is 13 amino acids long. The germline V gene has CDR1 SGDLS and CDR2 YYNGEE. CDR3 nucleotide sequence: TGTGCCAGCAGCCTAGGGGGTACCTATGGCTACACCTTC. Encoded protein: CASSLGGTYGYTF. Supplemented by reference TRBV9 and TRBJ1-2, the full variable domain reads DSGVTQTPKHLITATGQRVTLRCSPRSGDLSVYWYQQSLDQGLQFLIQYYNGEERAKGNILERFSAQQFPDLHSELNLSSLELGDSALYFCASSLGGTYGYTFGSGTRLTVV.

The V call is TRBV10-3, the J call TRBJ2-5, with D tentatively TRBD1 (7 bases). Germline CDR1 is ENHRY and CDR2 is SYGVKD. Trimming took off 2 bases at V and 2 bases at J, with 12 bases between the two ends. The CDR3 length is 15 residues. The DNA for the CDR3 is TGTGCCATCAGTGAGGCAGGGGGGAAGCAAGAGACCCAGTACTTC. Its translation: CAISEAGGKQETQYF.

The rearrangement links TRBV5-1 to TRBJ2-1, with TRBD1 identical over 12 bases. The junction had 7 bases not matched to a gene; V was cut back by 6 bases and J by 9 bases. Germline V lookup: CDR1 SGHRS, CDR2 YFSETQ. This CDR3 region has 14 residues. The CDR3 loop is CASNAGQGAGEQFF. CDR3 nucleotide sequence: TGCGCCAGCAATGCGGGACAGGGGGCAGGTGAGCAGTTCTTC.

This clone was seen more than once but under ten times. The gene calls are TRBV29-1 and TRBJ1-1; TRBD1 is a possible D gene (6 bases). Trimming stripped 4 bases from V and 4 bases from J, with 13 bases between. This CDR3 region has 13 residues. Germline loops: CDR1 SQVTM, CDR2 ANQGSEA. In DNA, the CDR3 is TGCAGCGTTGTGCAGGGGCTAACCACTGAAGCTTTCTTT. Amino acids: CSVVQGLTTEAFF.

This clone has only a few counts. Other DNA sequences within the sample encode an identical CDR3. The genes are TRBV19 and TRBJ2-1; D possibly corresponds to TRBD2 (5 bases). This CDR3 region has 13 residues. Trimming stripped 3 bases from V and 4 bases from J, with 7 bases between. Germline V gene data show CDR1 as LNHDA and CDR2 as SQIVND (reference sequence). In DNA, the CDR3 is TGTGCCAGTAGTATTGGCGGGTACAATGAGCAGTTCTTC. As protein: CASSIGGYNEQFF. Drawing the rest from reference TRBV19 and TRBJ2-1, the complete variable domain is DGGITQSPKYLFRKEGQNVTLSCEQNLNHDAMYWYRQDPGQGLRLIYYSQIVNDFQKGDIAEGYSVSREKKESFPLTVTSAQKNPTAFYLCASSIGGYNEQFFGPGTRLTVL.

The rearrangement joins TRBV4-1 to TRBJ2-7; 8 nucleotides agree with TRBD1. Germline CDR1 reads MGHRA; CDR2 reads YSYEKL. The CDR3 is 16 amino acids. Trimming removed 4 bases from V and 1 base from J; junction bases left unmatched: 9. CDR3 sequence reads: CASSLESGQASYEQYF. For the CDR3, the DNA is TGCGCCAGCAGCCTAGAGTCGGGACAGGCTTCCTACGAGCAGTACTTC.

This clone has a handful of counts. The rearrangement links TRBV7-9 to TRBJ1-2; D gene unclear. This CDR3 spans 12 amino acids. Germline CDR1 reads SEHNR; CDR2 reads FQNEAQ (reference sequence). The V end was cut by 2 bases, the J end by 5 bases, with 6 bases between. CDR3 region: CASSLNGYGYTF. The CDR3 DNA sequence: TGTGCCAGCAGCTTAAATGGATATGGCTACACCTTC.